What follows are 18 T cell receptor beta chains derived from one specimen sequenced in a study of blood T cell repertoires in COVID-19. The protocol was immunoSEQ multiplex PCR, while the TCRdb copy is restricted to in-frame clones and leaves out a portion. This table holds 300,000 to 350,000 clones, about nine tenths found once. Sequenced sample: peripheral blood. The receptors derive from a woman aged 30 to 39 with COVID-19, enrolled during active disease.

The J gene is TRBJ2-3, the V gene TRBV30; 7 bases match TRBD2. The germline V gene encodes CDR1 GTSNPN and CDR2 SVGIG (reference sequence). CDR3 length: 17 amino acids. V lost 0 bases to trimming and J lost 4 bases; unmatched junction nucleotides: 13. The CDR3 loop reads CAWSVSMAGESPDTQYF. CDR3 nucleotides: TGTGCCTGGAGTGTATCGATGGCGGGAGAATCCCCAGATACGCAGTATTTT.

This clone was seen just once. The V and J genes are TRBV27 and TRBJ1-2; 10 bases are a match to TRBD1. This CDR3 is built from 17 residues. Looked up from germline, CDR1 is MNHEY and CDR2 is SMNVEV (reference sequence). Trimming at V came to 5 bases and at J to 2 bases, leaving 11 bases not matched to a gene. The CDR3 region is CASSPTTGGPWNYGYTF. DNA of the CDR3: TGTGCCAGCAGTCCGACGACAGGGGGCCCCTGGAACTATGGCTACACCTTC.

The chain employs TRBV29-1 and TRBJ2-7, with 12 nucleotides matching TRBD2. The CDR3 totals 17 residues. The V segment lost 4 bases and the J segment 2 bases; nucleotides outside the gene matches: 12. Germline CDR1 and CDR2: SQVTM and ANQGSEA. CDR3 amino acids: CSVVWLLTSGSPYEQYF. DNA of the CDR3: TGCAGCGTTGTTTGGTTATTGACTAGCGGGAGTCCCTACGAGCAGTACTTC.

The rearrangement joins TRBV7-2 to TRBJ2-5, with 11 bases matching TRBD2. Losses at the gene ends were 3 bases for V and 5 bases for J; bases not matched to a gene: 8. Germline values: CDR1 SGHTA, CDR2 FQGNSA. CDR3 length equals 16 residues. DNA for the CDR3: TGTGCCAGCAGCTTTCTAGCGGGAGGTAAATTCGAGACCCAGTACTTC. Its translation: CASSFLAGGKFETQYF.

The J gene is TRBJ1-4, the V gene TRBV5-4, with D unclear. This CDR3 is built from 14 residues. Germline loops: CDR1 SGHNT, CDR2 YYREEE (reference sequence). The V and J ends lost 0 bases and 3 bases respectively, with 6 bases between them. CDR3: CASSLGRPNEKLFF. The DNA for the CDR3 is TGTGCCAGCAGCTTGGGGAGGCCTAATGAAAAACTGTTTTTT.

This chain connects TRBV28 to TRBJ2-3; no firm D call. The CDR3 sequence is 14 residues long. V shed 2 bases and J shed 0 bases, with 6 bases lying between them. Germline V gives CDR1 MDHEN, CDR2 SYDVKM. The CDR3 region is CASSLGTSTDTQYF. DNA of the CDR3: TGTGCCAGCAGTTTAGGTACTAGCACAGATACGCAGTATTTT.

The chain is built from TRBV6-5 and TRBJ1-2, with a possible D match to TRBD1 (6 bases). The CDR3 spans 15 residues. The germline CDR1 and CDR2 sequences are MNHEY and SVGAGI. Trimming cost V 0 bases and J 8 bases, with 16 bases left between them. The DNA for the CDR3 is TGTGCCAGCAGTTACTCGACTGGGGGGGCGGAGGGCTACACCTTC. As protein: CASSYSTGGAEGYTF.

A note on this clone: At the DNA level, this CDR3 is encoded by other sequences in the same sample as well. The gene calls are TRBV30 and TRBJ1-2, with TRBD1 identical over 8 bases. Unmatched junction bases numbered 3, after V lost 0 bases and J lost 6 bases. CDR3 length: 13 residues. In germline, CDR1 is GTSNPN, CDR2 SVGIG (reference sequence). The CDR3 sequence: CAWSVQTGDGYTF. In nucleotides, the CDR3 is TGTGCCTGGAGTGTACAGACAGGGGATGGCTACACCTTC.

V usage is TRBV12-3 or TRBV12-4 and J usage is TRBJ2-1, with 7 bases lining up with TRBD2. V shed 7 bases and J 7 bases; nucleotides not matched to a gene: 7. The CDR3 consists of 13 residues. In DNA form, the CDR3 reads TGTGCCAGCAAGCGGGACTCAATGAATGAGCAGTTCTTC. Residues: CASKRDSMNEQFF.

In this sample, this clone turned up once. The chain uses TRBV18 and TRBJ2-4, with 9 positions matching TRBD1. CDR1 is KGHSH and CDR2 is LQKENI in the germline V gene. Trimming at V came to 3 bases and at J to 3 bases, leaving 6 bases not matched to a gene. The CDR3 sequence is 16 residues long. CDR3 coding DNA: TGTGCCAGCTCACCCTACAGGGGGCAAAACAAAAACATTCAGTACTTC. This gives the protein CASSPYRGQNKNIQYF.

CDR3 loop: CAWAGQPNNEQFF. CDR3 DNA sequence: TGTGCCTGGGCCGGACAGCCCAACAATGAGCAGTTCTTC. The chain uses TRBV30 and TRBJ2-1; D may be TRBD1 (6 bases). This CDR3 comprises 13 residues. Trimming cost V 5 bases and J 5 bases, with 13 bases left between them. Germline V gene data show CDR1 as GTSNPN and CDR2 as SVGIG (reference sequence).

The sample holds one count of this clone. The CDR3 DNA sequence: TGTGCCACCAGCAGAGTTTCTGGCAATCAGCCCCAGCATTTT. Its translation: CATSRVSGNQPQHF. The gene calls are TRBV15 and TRBJ1-5; D not resolved. The germline V and J ends were trimmed by 1 base and 2 bases, with 6 bases remaining between them. Germline loops: CDR1 LNHNV, CDR2 YYDKDF (reference sequence). The CDR3 extends over 14 amino acids.

This chain connects TRBV6-5 to TRBJ1-5, with D unresolved. Germline V CDR1 and CDR2: MNHEY, SVGAGI. The CDR3 is made up of 16 amino acids. V gave up 2 bases and J gave up 2 bases, with 13 bases separating them. As DNA, the CDR3 is TGTGCCAGCAGTTACGCTCTCGCCGCGGGCAATCAGCCCCAGCATTTT. Translating it yields CASSYALAAGNQPQHF.

The CDR3 region has the DNA TGTGCCACAAGAGACAGGGGGGGCTCCTACAATGAGCAGTTCTTC. Its protein is CATRDRGGSYNEQFF. The V and J genes are TRBV24-1 and TRBJ2-1; 9 bases are shared with TRBD1. The V gene end was trimmed by 10 bases and the J gene end by 0 bases; junction bases not matched to a gene: 6. Germline CDR1 reads KGHDR; CDR2 reads SFDVKD. The CDR3 sequence is 15 residues long.

The chain is built from TRBV19 and TRBJ1-2; 7 nucleotides agree with TRBD1. V lost 7 bases to trimming and J lost 5 bases; unmatched junction nucleotides: 4. CDR1 LNHDA and CDR2 SQIVND come from the germline V gene (reference sequence). This CDR3 contains 12 residues. CDR3 coding DNA: TGTGCCAGTACGACAGGGACTTATGGCTACACCTTC. It specifies CASTTGTYGYTF.

V usage is TRBV27 and J usage is TRBJ2-7; D is possibly TRBD2 (5 bases). Germline assignment: CDR1 MNHEY and CDR2 SMNVEV (reference sequence). Trimming shortened V by 2 bases and J by 0 bases, and 8 bases separated the two germline ends. The CDR3 runs to 14 residues. The CDR3 sequence is CASSLNGDSYEQYF. The CDR3 region has the DNA TGTGCCAGCAGTTTAAACGGGGACTCCTACGAGCAGTACTTC.

This clone was detected only once. V usage is TRBV5-1 and J usage is TRBJ1-1; possible D gene TRBD1, 6 bases. V was shortened by 3 bases and J by 7 bases, with 13 bases between the two germline ends. Germline V CDR1 and CDR2: SGHRS, YFSETQ. The CDR3 is 13 residues long. CDR3: CASSSGQIIEAFF. CDR3 sequence (DNA): TGCGCCAGCAGCTCCGGACAGATAATTGAAGCTTTCTTT.

The V and J genes are TRBV18 and TRBJ2-7; TRBD2 matches 10 bases. This CDR3 is 16 amino acids long. Germline V gives CDR1 KGHSH, CDR2 LQKENI. V lost 3 bases, J lost 2 bases, and 7 bases stayed unmatched. The CDR3 DNA reads as TGTGCCAGCTCACCCCGCCCTAGCGGGGGTGCCTACGAGCAGTACTTC. It translates to CASSPRPSGGAYEQYF.